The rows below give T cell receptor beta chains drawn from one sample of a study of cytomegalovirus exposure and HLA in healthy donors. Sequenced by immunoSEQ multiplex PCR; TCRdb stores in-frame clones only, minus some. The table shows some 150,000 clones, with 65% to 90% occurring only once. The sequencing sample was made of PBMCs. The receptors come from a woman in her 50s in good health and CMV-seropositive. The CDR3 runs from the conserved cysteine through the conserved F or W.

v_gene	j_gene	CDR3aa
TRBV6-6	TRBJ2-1	CASRRGGVSNEQFF
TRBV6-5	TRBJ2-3	CASSTASGDTQYF
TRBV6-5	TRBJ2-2	CATLDRGGNTGELFF
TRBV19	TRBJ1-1	CASSTSRTGNTEAFF
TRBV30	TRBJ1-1	CAGWGRKAEAFF
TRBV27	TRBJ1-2	CASSLTGTVYGYTF
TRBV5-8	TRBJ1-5	CASSTGDNQPQHF
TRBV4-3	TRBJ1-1	CASSQVGTEAFF
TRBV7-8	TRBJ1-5	CASSSAPRPTGSSNQPQHF
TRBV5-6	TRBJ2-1	CASSSGPGTSGNEQFF
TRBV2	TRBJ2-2	CASKLAGGPDGELFF
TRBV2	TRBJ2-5	CASTGLGGGETQYF
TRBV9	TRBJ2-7	CASSPSGGWNEQYF
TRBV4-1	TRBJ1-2	CASSGDRGHGYTF
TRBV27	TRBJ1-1	CASSFRDSSTEAFF
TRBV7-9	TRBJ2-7	CASSLGTGGPYEQYF
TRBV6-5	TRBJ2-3	CASSYLLDNTQYF
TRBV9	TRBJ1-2	CASSPEGTANYGYTF
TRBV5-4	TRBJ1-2	CASSTEWERLGTF
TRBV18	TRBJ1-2	CASSPLGQGSNYGYTF
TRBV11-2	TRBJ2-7	CASSLDQRGAQEQYF
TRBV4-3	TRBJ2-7	CASSQDREGEQYF
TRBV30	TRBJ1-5	CAWSPGAYSNQPQHF
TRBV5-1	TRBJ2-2	CASSLGGQGSTGELFF
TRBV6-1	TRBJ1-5	CASSEGRGQGQPQHF
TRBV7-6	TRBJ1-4	CASSLGTGLNEKLFF
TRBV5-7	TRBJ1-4	CASSLRRTGVNEKLFF
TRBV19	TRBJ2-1	CASSRGLAGDNEQFF
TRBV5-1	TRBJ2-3	CASSLRTVSGSDTQYF
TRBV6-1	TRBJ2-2	CASSRQGGTGELFF
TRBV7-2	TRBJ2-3	CASSSWTSGTDTQYF
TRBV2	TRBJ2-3	CASKGGADTQYF
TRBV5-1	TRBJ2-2	CASSSTSNTGELFF
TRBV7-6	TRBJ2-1	CASSSLLAGVNEQFF
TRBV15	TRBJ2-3	CATSRDSGLLTDTQYF
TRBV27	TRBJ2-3	CASRHRGPVSGTQYF
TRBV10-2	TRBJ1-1	CASSESSADTEAFF
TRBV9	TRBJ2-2	CASSVLGTGELFF
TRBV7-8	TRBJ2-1	CASSFRLRGLEQFF
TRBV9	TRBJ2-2	CASSVGTGVRGTGELFF
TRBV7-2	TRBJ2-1	CASSFEGVYNEQFF
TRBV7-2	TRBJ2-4	CASSLSSGEGIKNIQYF
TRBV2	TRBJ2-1	CASSEGAGLREQFF
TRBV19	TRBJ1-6	CASRDSTYNSPLHF
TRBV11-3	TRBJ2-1	CASSLAGAGDEQFF
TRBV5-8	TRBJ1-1	CASSSGQGGTEAFF